A selection of T cell receptor beta chains follows, all from one sample in a study of sequential checkpoint blockade in melanoma. Profiling relied on immunoSEQ multiplex PCR, and the TCRdb table lists in-frame clones only, not all of them. This repertoire shows under 13,000 clones, roughly 51% found once; its top ten account for approximately 16%. The specimen comprised CD8+ T cells sorted from blood (inferred from file names), sampled from a patient given nivolumab and ipilimumab in sequence. These receptors were collected from a human donor with melanoma. CDR3s include the opening cysteine and the closing phenylalanine or tryptophan. D genes are given only for firm matches. Clone size appears in some rows only: once, few, many, or a class for an expanded clone.

clone_size | j_call | v_call | d_call | cdr3_nt | cdr3_aa
. | TRBJ2-7 | TRBV7-2 | . | TGTGCCAGCAGCTTAGGGGGACACCCCGCCTACGAGCAGTACTTC | CASSLGGHPAYEQYF
. | TRBJ2-3 | TRBV4-3 | . | TGCGCCAGCAGCCAAGTTCGTGGGCCTGAGAGCCCAGATACGCAGTATTTT | CASSQVRGPESPDTQYF
. | TRBJ2-7 | TRBV27 | TRBD2 | TGTGCCAGCAGTTTATCGGGGGGGACTAGCGGGCTATCCTACGAGCAGTACTTC | CASSLSGGTSGLSYEQYF
. | TRBJ2-1 | TRBV19 | TRBD2 | TGTGCCAGTAGCCTACTAGCGGGAGAGGGCAATGAGCAGTTCTTC | CASSLLAGEGNEQFF
few | TRBJ2-3 | TRBV7-2 | . | TGTGCCAGCAGCTTAGTTAGTCGGGGTAGCACAGATACGCAGTATTTT | CASSLVSRGSTDTQYF
. | TRBJ2-7 | TRBV6-6 | TRBD1 | TGTGCCAGCAGTTACCCCACGCAGGGGGCGAGGGAGCAGTACTTC | CASSYPTQGAREQYF
. | TRBJ1-1 | TRBV28 | . | TGTGCCAGCAGTTCCACACAGAACACTGAAGCTTTCTTT | CASSSTQNTEAFF
. | TRBJ1-5 | TRBV27 | . | TGTGCCAGCCTCCCCTATTATAGCAATCAGCCCCAGCATTTT | CASLPYYSNQPQHF
few | TRBJ1-2 | TRBV20-1 | . | TGCAGCCTCTGGGACTTCGTCTTC | CSLWDFVF
. | TRBJ2-7 | TRBV28 | TRBD2 | TGTGCCAGCAGTTTCCCAGGTAGCGGGTCCCGTCCTTACTTC | CASSFPGSGSRPYF
. | TRBJ2-1 | TRBV19 | . | TGTGCCAGTAGTATGGAGGGGCCCCGAATGGGGGAGCAGTTCTTC | CASSMEGPRMGEQFF
few | TRBJ2-1 | TRBV4-3 | TRBD2 | TGCGCCAGCAGCCCCCGACTAGCGGGAGCCTACAATGAGCAGTTCTTC | CASSPRLAGAYNEQFF
. | TRBJ2-3 | TRBV7-9 | TRBD2 | TGTGCCAGCAGCTTAGTGACTAGCGGGACAGATACGCAGTATTTT | CASSLVTSGTDTQYF
few | TRBJ2-5 | TRBV6-5 | TRBD1 | TGTGCCAGCAGTTACTCAATAGGGGGCGCGGAGACCCAGTACTTC | CASSYSIGGAETQYF
few | TRBJ2-1 | TRBV4-3 | TRBD2 | TGCGCCAGCAGCCCCGGACTAGCGGGATACAATGAGCAGTTCTTC | CASSPGLAGYNEQFF
. | TRBJ1-5 | TRBV7-2 | . | TGTGCCAGCAGCTTAGGACAGCTCAATCAGCCCCAGCATTTT | CASSLGQLNQPQHF
few | TRBJ2-1 | TRBV14 | TRBD1 | TGTGCCAGCAGCCCGAGGGACAGCGGAGATGAGCAGTTCTTC | CASSPRDSGDEQFF
few | TRBJ2-6 | TRBV29-1 | TRBD2 | TGCAGCGTTGCGACTAGCGGGAGTTCTGGGGCCAACGTCCTGACTTTC | CSVATSGSSGANVLTF
. | TRBJ2-7 | TRBV5-6 | . | TGTGCCAGCAGCTTGGTAGGGGTGCTCGAGCAGTACTTC | CASSLVGVLEQYF
. | TRBJ1-1 | TRBV28 | TRBD1 | TGTGCCAGCAGTTTTACAGGGGCCCGCACTGAAGCTTTCTTT | CASSFTGARTEAFF
. | TRBJ1-1 | TRBV7-8 | . | TGTGCCAGCAGCTCGGCAGGGGAGTGGAACACTGAAGCTTTCTTT | CASSSAGEWNTEAFF
. | TRBJ2-2 | TRBV19 | TRBD1 | TGTGCCAGTAGTCCCGAGGGTGGGACAGGGAGCACCGGGGAGCTGTTTTTT | CASSPEGGTGSTGELFF
. | TRBJ2-7 | TRBV4-3 | TRBD1 | TGCGCCAGCAGCCAAGAAGCAGGAGACAGGGCCTACGAGCAGTACTTC | CASSQEAGDRAYEQYF
. | TRBJ2-5 | TRBV29-1 | TRBD1 | TGCAGCGCCGGGGGGGGGACAGGGGTCCAAGAGACCCAGTACTTC | CSAGGGTGVQETQYF
. | TRBJ1-2 | TRBV7-8 | . | TGTGCCAGCAGCTGGGGAGAGGGCGGAGGCTACACCTTC | CASSWGEGGGYTF
. | TRBJ2-1 | TRBV7-8 | . | TGTGCCAGCAGCCTGGACTCGAGCTCCTACAATGAGCAGTTCTTC | CASSLDSSSYNEQFF
. | TRBJ2-1 | TRBV9 | . | TGTGCCAGCAGCGTCGAGGAGAATGAGCAGTTCTTC | CASSVEENEQFF
. | TRBJ2-3 | TRBV7-9 | . | TGTGCCATCCGGACAACTAGCACAGATACGCAGTATTTT | CAIRTTSTDTQYF
few | TRBJ2-3 | TRBV30 | TRBD1 | TGTGCCTGGAGTGAGGGACAGGGTGCAGATACGCAGTATTTT | CAWSEGQGADTQYF
. | TRBJ2-1 | TRBV13 | . | TGTGCCAGCAGCTGGAGGGCCGGCTACAATGAGCAGTTCTTC | CASSWRAGYNEQFF